A single sample gave rise to the 4 T cell receptor beta chains below, sequenced in a study of cytomegalovirus exposure and HLA in healthy donors. In the PCR, 60 Vbeta and 13 Jbeta primers were used. Using immunoSEQ multiplex PCR, the repertoire was profiled, and TCRdb retains in-frame clones only, with some absent. The profile shows around 61,000 clones, roughly 80% of them singletons. The sample consisted of PBMCs. Source of these receptors: a man aged 35 to 55 in good health and CMV-seronegative.

The rearrangement uses TRBV5-4 and TRBJ2-2; 10 nucleotides agree with TRBD2. The CDR3 is 15 amino acids. The germline CDR1 and CDR2 sequences are SGHNT and YYREEE (reference sequence). Unmatched junction bases numbered 1, after V lost 0 bases and J lost 5 bases. CDR3 residues: CASSLALAGTGELFF. Here the CDR3 DNA reads TGTGCCAGCAGCTTGGCACTAGCGGGGACCGGGGAGCTGTTTTTT.

This chain links TRBV30 with TRBJ1-2, with 9 bases fitting TRBD1. J was trimmed by 0 bases and V by 1 base; bases with no gene match: 6. CDR1 and CDR2 from the germline V gene are GTSNPN and SVGIG (reference sequence). The CDR3 has 16 amino acids. CDR3: CAWSAQGAQPNYGYTF. In DNA, the CDR3 is TGTGCCTGGAGTGCACAGGGGGCCCAACCTAACTATGGCTACACCTTC.

This clone was recorded a few times. V usage is TRBV7-9 and J usage is TRBJ1-4, with D possibly TRBD1 on 5 matching bases. The germline gives CDR1 SEHNR, CDR2 FQNEAQ (reference sequence). Trimming took off 5 bases at V and 5 bases at J, with 15 bases between the two ends. This CDR3 has 15 residues. The CDR3 reads CASSPSGGENEKLFF. In DNA form, the CDR3 reads TGTGCCAGCAGCCCCTCGGGGGGGGAAAATGAAAAACTGTTTTTT.

The V gene is TRBV5-1, the J gene TRBJ1-1; maybe TRBD1 (6 bases). The CDR3 has 14 amino acids. V was clipped by 0 bases and J by 5 bases, with 11 bases between them. The germline gives CDR1 SGHRS, CDR2 YFSETQ. The CDR3 sequence: CASSLEQGWTEAFF. In DNA, the CDR3 is TGCGCCAGCAGCTTGGAACAGGGATGGACTGAAGCTTTCTTT.